This record covers a single TCR beta chain. The target antigen is unknown. The source of the sample is a study of multiple sclerosis patients with progressive multifocal leukoencephalopathy. Whole-study findings and limits: Before and during natalizumab, the clones expanded at PML already existed. Less diverse TRB repertoires were suggested in most PML patients.

Generated by immunoSEQ multiplex PCR, the TCRdb table keeps only in-frame clones and is missing some. The sample carries tens of thousands of clones, around nine tenths recorded once. Specified time point: about six months of natalizumab therapy. Trimming took 2 bases from V and 5 from J, leaving 9 bases between them. The CDR3 contains 14 residues. In germline, CDR1 is SNHLY, CDR2 FYNNEI. This TCR came from a human donor with multiple sclerosis. The specimen was PBMCs, collected from a patient treated with natalizumab. The chain has TRBV2 and TRBJ2-2, with a tentative D call TRBD1 (5 bases). CDR3 sequence: CASSERTTTGELFF. The CDR3 bases are TGTGCCAGCAGTGAAAGGACAACGACCGGGGAGCTGTTTTTT. The whole variable domain, remainder taken from reference TRBV2 and TRBJ2-2, is EPEVTQTPSHQVTQMGQEVILRCVPISNHLYFYWYRQILGQKVEFLVSFYNNEISEKSEIFDDQFSVERPDGSNFTLKIRSTKLEDSAMYFCASSERTTTGELFFGEGSRLTVL.